Listed here are 11 T cell receptor beta chains from one sample, sequenced in a study of T-cell reconstitution after alpha-beta-depleted transplantation in children. TCRbeta library preparation incorporated unique molecular identifiers. Using its own MiXCR run on the PCR reads, TCRdb lists one record per CDR3 protein. The repertoire holds approximately 300,000 distinct CDR3 sequences, with over 9% as singletons. The sample in question was PBMCs, obtained before TCRalphabeta/CD19-depleted stem cell transplant. Every receptor here comes from a boy less than two years old with acute myeloid leukemia, due to receive a stem cell transplant.

In this sample, this clonotype turned up many times. The V gene is TRBV20-1, the J gene TRBJ2-7; 9 nucleotides match TRBD1. The CDR3 has 14 residues. In germline, CDR1 is DFQATT, CDR2 SNEGSKA (reference sequence). Trimming cost V 7 bases and J 2 bases; bases outside gene matches: 9. The CDR3 reads CSVEDRGRTYEQYF. The CDR3 DNA sequence: TGCAGTGTAGAGGACAGGGGAAGGACCTACGAGCAGTACTTC.

This clonotype has at least ten counts. The CDR3 protein is CASSFGVWEGNTGELFF. Here the CDR3 DNA reads TGTGCCAGCAGTTTTGGTGTGTGGGAGGGGAACACCGGGGAGCTGTTTTTT. The V gene is TRBV12-3 or TRBV12-4, the J gene TRBJ2-2; 7 bases align to TRBD2. There are 17 residues in the CDR3. With V trimmed by 3 bases and J by 1 base, 8 bases remained unmatched.

This clonotype was counted at least ten times. This sequence joins TRBV4-1 and TRBJ1-6; possibly TRBD1 for D (5 bases). The CDR3 is made up of 13 amino acids. Germline V gene sequence: CDR1 MGHRA, CDR2 YSYEKL. V was trimmed by 0 bases and J by 9 bases, leaving 6 bases between them. CDR3 amino acids: CASSQDRVSPLHF. In DNA form, the CDR3 reads TGCGCCAGCAGCCAAGACAGGGTTTCACCCCTCCACTTT.

This clonotype was counted between two and nine times. The chain couples TRBV6-5 to TRBJ2-1; weak D call: TRBD1 (5 bases). The germline V and J ends were trimmed by 5 bases and 7 bases, with 24 bases remaining between them. This CDR3 has 17 amino acids. Germline assignment: CDR1 MNHEY and CDR2 SVGAGI. This CDR3 reads CASSPHRTRYSGNEQFF. CDR3 nucleotide sequence: TGTGCCAGCAGTCCCCACAGGACACGGTATTCCGGTAATGAGCAGTTCTTC.

This clonotype has at least ten counts. The chain employs TRBV24-1 and TRBJ1-5; 7 bases fit TRBD1. Germline CDR1 is KGHDR and CDR2 is SFDVKD. The CDR3 loop spans 15 amino acids. The V and J ends lost 5 bases and 7 bases, in that order; junction bases with no gene match: 10. The CDR3 DNA is TGTGCCACCAGTGGCACTACGGGACAGTTGCAGCCCCAGCATTTT. Translated, it gives CATSGTTGQLQPQHF.

This clonotype occurred many times. The CDR3 protein is CSGASGTGELFF. The CDR3 coding sequence is TGCAGCGGTGCCAGTGGAACCGGGGAGCTGTTTTTT. The chain uses TRBV29-1 and TRBJ2-2, with D hard to call. Trimming stripped 7 bases from V and 5 bases from J, with 11 bases between. Germline V gene sequence: CDR1 SQVTM, CDR2 ANQGSEA. This CDR3 region has 12 residues.

This clonotype has more than one count but fewer than ten. The CDR3 loop reads CASSPTTSGAEQYF. The CDR3 DNA follows: TGCGCCAGCAGCCCAACGACTAGCGGGGCCGAGCAGTACTTC. The V call is TRBV5-1, the J call TRBJ2-7; 11 bases fit TRBD2. V trimming: 4 bases; J trimming: 6 bases; junction bases outside the gene matches: 6. This CDR3 has 14 amino acids. The V gene's germline CDR1 is SGHRS and CDR2 YFSETQ. The complete variable domain, with remaining parts taken from reference TRBV5-1 and TRBJ2-7, reads KAGVTQTPRYLIKTRGQQVTLSCSPISGHRSVSWYQQTPGQGLQFLFEYFSETQRNKGNFPGRFSGRQFSNSRSEMNVSTLELGDSALYLCASSPTTSGAEQYFGPGTRLTVT.

Ten or more counts support this clonotype. This chain uses TRBV12-3 or TRBV12-4 with TRBJ1-2, with 8 bases aligning to TRBD1. Trimming cost V 3 bases and J 13 bases; bases outside gene matches: 10. The CDR3 has 13 residues. The CDR3 coding sequence is TGTGCCAGCAGTTTTCGTGACAGGGGCTCCCCCACCTTC. The encoded protein is CASSFRDRGSPTF.

Details on this clonotype: One junction end disagrees with the germline gene, perhaps due to a read error. The V gene is TRBV28, the J gene TRBJ2-3; TRBD2 aligns across 14 bases. Germline CDR1 reads MDHEN; CDR2 reads SYDVKM. The CDR3 extends over 16 amino acids. Written as DNA, the CDR3 is TGTGCCAGCAGTTCCGGACTAGCGGGGGGAAAAGATACGCATTATTTT. Protein: CASSSGLAGGKDTHYF.

As regards this clonotype: This may be a read error, as it is one base from a much larger clone. This rearrangement joins TRBV25-1 to TRBJ1-5; TRBD1 aligns across 7 bases. Germline CDR1 MGHDK, CDR2 SYGVNS. The CDR3 loop spans 18 amino acids. For the CDR3, the DNA is TGTGCCAGAAGTGAATCGGGGGGGACAGAGTATAGCAATCAGCCCCAGCATTTT. This sequence encodes CARSESGGTEYSNQPQHF. Full variable domain (outside the CDR3, taken from reference TRBV25-1 and TRBJ1-5): EADIYQTPRYLVIGTGKKITLECSQTMGHDKMYWYQQDPGMELHLIHYSYGVNSTEKGDLSSESTVSRIRTEHFPLTLESARPSHTSQYLCARSESGGTEYSNQPQHFGDGTRLSIL.

This clonotype was seen ten or more times. This chain connects TRBV2 to TRBJ1-4; possibly TRBD1 for D (5 bases). The ends were cut back, 6 bases at V and 6 bases at J, with 14 bases in the middle. Per the germline V gene, CDR1 is SNHLY and CDR2 is FYNNEI. This CDR3 comprises 14 residues. The CDR3 DNA reads TGTGCCAGCAGCCCCGGGAGAGGGGATGAAAAACTGTTTTTT. Protein: CASSPGRGDEKLFF.